In its sample, the clone carrying this T cell receptor (beta chain) was seen a few times. Its antigen is unidentified. It was by quantitative 5'-RACE with molecular barcodes that TCR beta libraries were made. A single record per CDR3 protein comes from TCRdb applying MiXCR to the 5' RACE reads. This table holds fewer than 400,000 distinct CDR3 sequences, around 22% found once. CDR3 length: 13 residues. The V gene lost 2 bases and the J gene lost 5 bases, with 9 bases spanning the gap. CDR1 and CDR2 from the germline V gene are MDHEN and SYDVKM. The data are from a study of CD8 T cells in ankylosing spondylitis. Overall study findings and caveats: Disease-linked clones bore a CD8+ phenotype, appearing relatively rarely in peripheral blood. As reported, disease-linked clones showed significant enrichment in matched ankylosing spondylitis synovial fluid. The study identified a TCR beta motif of under ten highly homologous variants that appeared characteristic of ankylosing spondylitis blood. Reactive arthritis synovial fluid and blood previously showed some of these motif variants.

The sequence came from a male donor with ankylosing spondylitis. The material sequenced was blood, either unsorted or a sorted T cell fraction (not recorded which). The chain joins TRBV28 to TRBJ1-2; no definite D call. The CDR3 DNA reads as TGTGCCAGCAGTTTAGAGCAGCCTTATGGCTACACCTTC. Translating it yields CASSLEQPYGYTF.